These 32 T cell receptor beta chains were sequenced from one sample in a study of shared clonotypes between healthy human individuals. Data came from immunoSEQ multiplex PCR; TCRdb stores just in-frame clones and leaves some out. The sample holds 2 million to 3 million clones, over 85% seen once. The sequenced sample was naive CD4+ T cells from PBMCs. Subset of the sample: CD45RA+ positively selected. The receptors stem from a man between 18 and 35 years old in good health. Some clones in this sample may be carry-over from other donors' samples.

The chain joins TRBV11-2 to TRBJ2-5, with D possibly being TRBD1 or TRBD2 (5 bases each). Germline V gene data show CDR1 as SGHAT and CDR2 as FQNNGV. With 3 bases removed from V and 2 bases from J, the gap between germline ends came to 13 bases. The CDR3 contains 15 residues. CDR3 amino acids: CASSLLWGKQETQYF. CDR3 nucleotides: TGTGCCAGCAGCTTGCTGTGGGGGAAACAAGAGACCCAGTACTTC.

The J gene is TRBJ2-3, the V gene TRBV5-1; TRBD1 agrees at 12 bases. This CDR3 has 16 amino acids. V shed 4 bases, J shed 2 bases, and the junction held 5 bases outside the gene matches. Per the germline V gene, CDR1 is SGHRS and CDR2 is YFSETQ. DNA of the CDR3: TGCGCCAGCAGCGTGGGGACAGGGGGCAACACAGATACGCAGTATTTT. Translated: CASSVGTGGNTDTQYF.

The gene calls are TRBV5-4 and TRBJ2-1, with 8 bases lining up with TRBD2. V dropped 0 bases and J dropped 9; count of bases not matched to a gene: 8. The length of the CDR3 is 15 residues. CDR1 and CDR2 from the germline V gene are SGHNT and YYREEE (reference sequence). The CDR3 reads CASSLAREGRGEQFF. Here the CDR3 DNA reads TGTGCCAGCAGCTTGGCCCGGGAGGGCCGGGGTGAGCAGTTCTTC.

The CDR3 loop reads CASKGSAWSTEAFF. The DNA of the CDR3 is TGTGCCAGTAAGGGTAGCGCTTGGTCCACTGAAGCTTTCTTT. The gene calls are TRBV19 and TRBJ1-1; D call uncertain. Germline V CDR1 and CDR2: LNHDA, SQIVND (reference sequence). This CDR3 comprises 14 residues. The germline V and J ends were trimmed by 7 bases and 4 bases, with 16 bases remaining between them.

The DNA for the CDR3 is TGTGCCAGCAGCTTCGGCATCGGGGGGTACGGGGAGCTGTTTTTT. This translates into CASSFGIGGYGELFF. The rearrangement joins TRBV7-9 to TRBJ2-2; 7 bases agree with TRBD2. Germline assignment: CDR1 SEHNR and CDR2 FQNEAQ (reference sequence). V lost 3 bases and J lost 7; bases outside the gene matches: 8. This CDR3 is built from 15 residues.

This chain uses TRBV5-1 with TRBJ2-1; 7 positions agree with TRBD2. The CDR3 extends over 16 amino acids. The trim removed 0 bases at V and 1 base at J, leaving 4 bases unmatched. The germline V gene encodes CDR1 SGHRS and CDR2 YFSETQ. In DNA form, the CDR3 reads TGCGCCAGCAGCTTGGCGGCGGGAGCTTCCTACAATGAGCAGTTCTTC. Translated, it gives CASSLAAGASYNEQFF.

Concerning this clone: The sample contains more than one DNA sequence encoding this CDR3. This chain connects TRBV7-2 to TRBJ1-1, with D possibly matching TRBD1 (6 bases). Germline-derived CDR1 and CDR2 are SGHTA and FQGNSA. The CDR3 totals 15 residues. V lost 5 bases, J lost 1 base, and 14 bases lay in between. The CDR3 is CASSLTGTANTEAFF. The CDR3 DNA is TGTGCCAGCAGCCTTACAGGGACGGCGAACACTGAAGCTTTCTTT.

This chain links TRBV9 with TRBJ1-3; 8 bases are shared with TRBD1. CDR3 length: 15 amino acids. Germline loops: CDR1 SGDLS, CDR2 YYNGEE. The ends lost 4 bases at V and 1 base at J; junction bases unmatched: 4. CDR3 sequence: CASSSWTGSGNTIYF. The CDR3 nucleotides read TGTGCCAGCAGCTCGTGGACAGGGTCTGGAAACACCATATATTTT.

The V and J genes are TRBV9 and TRBJ2-5, with D possibly called TRBD1 or TRBD2 (5 bases each). Between the trimmed V and J ends, which lost 3 bases and 4 bases, there was a span of 16 bases. The germline gives CDR1 SGDLS, CDR2 YYNGEE. The CDR3 runs to 15 residues. CDR3 sequence: CASSERGAEIETQYF. The CDR3 DNA reads as TGTGCCAGCAGCGAGAGGGGAGCGGAGATAGAGACCCAGTACTTC. Drawing the rest from reference TRBV9 and TRBJ2-5, the complete variable domain is DSGVTQTPKHLITATGQRVTLRCSPRSGDLSVYWYQQSLDQGLQFLIQYYNGEERAKGNILERFSAQQFPDLHSELNLSSLELGDSALYFCASSERGAEIETQYFGPGTRLLVL.

This chain uses TRBV28 with TRBJ2-7; no clear D. The CDR3 runs to 12 residues. Germline-derived CDR1 and CDR2 are MDHEN and SYDVKM. V lost 3 bases, J lost 12 bases, and 15 bases lay in between. CDR3 bases: TGTGCCAGCAGTTTGTCCAGATCCCCCCTGTACTTC. It specifies CASSLSRSPLYF.

This clone was observed a single time. J is TRBJ2-7 and V is TRBV7-2; TRBD2 matches at 7 bases. CDR1 and CDR2 (germline): SGHTA, FQGNSA. V was clipped by 0 bases and J by 4 bases; unmatched bases: 9. The CDR3 covers 16 residues. This chain's CDR3 is CASSLAGTTVRYEQYF. CDR3 DNA: TGTGCCAGCAGCTTAGCAGGGACTACAGTACGGTACGAGCAGTACTTC.

V is TRBV5-6 and J is TRBJ1-5; a possible D gene is TRBD1 (6 bases). Germline CDR1 and CDR2: SGHDT and YYEEEE. This CDR3 comprises 16 residues. V was cut by 1 base and J by 0 bases, with 11 bases left in between. The CDR3 loop is CASSLWGRNSNQPQHF. CDR3 coding DNA: TGTGCCAGCAGCTTGTGGGGGCGGAATAGCAATCAGCCCCAGCATTTT.

With respect to this clone: The same CDR3 arises from other DNA sequences in this sample as well. The CDR3 spells CSVGTGGDTQYF. The CDR3 nucleotides read TGCAGCGTAGGTACAGGGGGAGATACGCAGTATTTT. The chain links TRBV29-1 to TRBJ2-3; 8 nucleotides line up with TRBD1. CDR3 size: 12 residues. Germline-derived CDR1 and CDR2 are SQVTM and ANQGSEA. V lost 6 bases and J lost 5; bases outside the gene matches: 4.

The chain couples TRBV29-1 to TRBJ1-4; D ambiguous. Germline V gene lookup returns CDR1 SQVTM and CDR2 ANQGSEA. V lost 7 bases and J 6 bases, leaving 12 bases between the germline ends. The length of the CDR3 is 12 residues. The DNA for the CDR3 is TGCAGCGCCTACAGTGGGGATGAAAAACTGTTTTTT. Encoded protein: CSAYSGDEKLFF.

The rearrangement joins TRBV5-4 to TRBJ1-3; no firm D call. V lost 0 bases, J lost 9 bases, and 13 bases lay in between. Per the germline V gene, CDR1 is SGHNT and CDR2 is YYREEE (reference sequence). CDR3 size: 14 residues. CDR3 coding DNA: TGTGCCAGCAGCTTGGCCGGCGGATACAGCACCATATATTTT. This codes for CASSLAGGYSTIYF.

The rearrangement links TRBV18 to TRBJ2-2, with D unclear. Deletions cut 4 bases from V and 0 bases from J, with 6 bases between. Germline V gives CDR1 KGHSH, CDR2 LQKENI. The CDR3 spans 14 residues. The DNA for the CDR3 is TGTGCCAGCTCACGAGTAGCGAACACCGGGGAGCTGTTTTTT. As protein: CASSRVANTGELFF.

Written as DNA, the CDR3 is TGCGCCAGCAGCCAAGAGGCAGGGAAAGAGACCCAGTACTTC. The encoded protein is CASSQEAGKETQYF. This sequence joins TRBV4-3 and TRBJ2-5; weak D call: TRBD1 (5 bases). Trimming removed 0 bases at V and 3 bases at J, with 8 bases between. The CDR3 length is 14 residues. Germline V gene data show CDR1 as LGHNA and CDR2 as YSLEER.

The chain couples TRBV9 to TRBJ1-2; 7 bases agree with TRBD1. The CDR3 loop spans 16 amino acids. The ends lost 0 bases at V and 4 bases at J; junction bases unmatched: 9. Germline CDR1 SGDLS, CDR2 YYNGEE. Here the CDR3 DNA reads TGTGCCAGCAGCGTAGGGCCGGGACAGATTGGCTATGGCTACACCTTC. This gives the protein CASSVGPGQIGYGYTF.

The genes are TRBV7-2 and TRBJ2-2; 8 bases are shared with TRBD1. CDR3 size: 16 residues. Trimming cost V 5 bases and J 1 base; bases outside gene matches: 6. Germline V CDR1 and CDR2: SGHTA, FQGNSA. CDR3 in DNA: TGTGCCAGCAGCCCCTGGACAGGGCTGAACACCGGGGAGCTGTTTTTT. Residues: CASSPWTGLNTGELFF.

The V call is TRBV4-1, the J call TRBJ2-7; D could derive from TRBD1 or TRBD2 (5 bases each). This CDR3 contains 13 residues. The V end was cut by 4 bases, the J end by 3 bases, with 10 bases between. Germline loops: CDR1 MGHRA, CDR2 YSYEKL. The CDR3 DNA reads as TGCGCCAGCAGCCGGGACGGTTACTACGAGCAGTACTTC. Protein sequence: CASSRDGYYEQYF.

The chain uses TRBV4-3 and TRBJ1-4; D is possibly TRBD1 (5 bases). Trimming removed 4 bases from V and 5 bases from J, with 11 bases in between. The V gene's germline CDR1 is LGHNA and CDR2 YSLEER. The CDR3 has 14 residues. The CDR3 DNA reads TGCGCCAGCAGCCCAGCCGGGGGGAATGAAAAACTGTTTTTT. Residues: CASSPAGGNEKLFF.

The V call is TRBV7-6, the J call TRBJ1-3, with TRBD1 as a possible D gene (6 bases). CDR3 length: 16 amino acids. The germline V and J ends were trimmed by 2 bases and 2 bases, with 13 bases remaining between them. Germline V gene sequence: CDR1 SGHVS, CDR2 FNYEAQ. CDR3 in amino acids: CASSLIQGSTGNTIYF. CDR3 DNA: TGTGCCAGCAGCTTAATTCAGGGGTCCACTGGAAACACCATATATTTT.

The chain employs TRBV10-1 and TRBJ2-7; the match to TRBD2 covers 13 bases. Germline V CDR1 and CDR2: WNHNN, SYGVQD (reference sequence). This CDR3 has 15 residues. The V and J ends lost 5 bases and 5 bases, in that order; junction bases with no gene match: 6. The CDR3 protein is CASSPTSGRYDEQYF. The DNA for the CDR3 is TGCGCCAGCAGTCCGACTAGCGGGAGGTACGACGAGCAGTACTTC.

Concerning this clone itself: The same CDR3 is also encoded by other DNA sequences in this sample. The chain employs TRBV5-4 and TRBJ2-3; D call uncertain. The CDR3 is 12 residues long. Trimming shortened V by 0 bases and J by 12 bases, and 11 bases separated the two germline ends. The V gene's germline CDR1 is SGHNT and CDR2 YYREEE (reference sequence). The chain's CDR3 is CASSLAADTQYF. CDR3 nucleotide sequence: TGTGCCAGCAGCTTGGCCGCCGACACCCAGTATTTT.

J is TRBJ2-7 and V is TRBV6-5; D call uncertain. The CDR3 runs to 13 residues. V was shortened by 8 bases and J by 0 bases, with 11 bases between the two germline ends. Germline V CDR1 and CDR2: MNHEY, SVGAGI. The CDR3 region has the DNA TGTGCCAGCGGTTCTTCCTCCTCCTACGAGCAGTACTTC. As protein: CASGSSSSYEQYF.

The chain joins TRBV5-5 to TRBJ2-1; 7 bases fit TRBD2. CDR1 and CDR2 from the germline V gene are SGHKS and YYEKEE (reference sequence). CDR3 size: 16 residues. With 2 bases clipped from V and 2 bases from J, the junction kept 7 bases outside the gene matches. DNA of the CDR3: TGTGCCAGCAGCTTTTCCCGACTAGCAGCCTACAATGAGCAGTTCTTC. Amino acids: CASSFSRLAAYNEQFF.

A note on this clone: Other DNA sequences within the sample encode an identical CDR3. This chain connects TRBV5-1 to TRBJ2-7; D uncertain. The V gene's germline CDR1 is SGHRS and CDR2 YFSETQ. The CDR3 sequence is 13 residues long. V dropped 2 bases and J dropped 2 bases, with 8 bases sitting between them. The CDR3: CASSLTPAYEQYF. DNA for the CDR3: TGCGCCAGCAGCTTAACACCGGCCTACGAGCAGTACTTC.

This sequence joins TRBV4-3 and TRBJ2-7; D possibly matches TRBD1 or TRBD2 (6 bases each). The CDR3 sequence is 16 residues long. Looked up from germline, CDR1 is LGHNA and CDR2 is YSLEER. Trimming removed 6 bases from V and 2 bases from J, with 20 bases in between. CDR3 sequence (DNA): TGCGCCAGCAGTCGTCGCGTAGGGGGGAGAACCTACGAGCAGTACTTC. Its translation: CASSRRVGGRTYEQYF.

This sequence joins TRBV27 and TRBJ1-5, with D unclear. V was cut by 5 bases and J by 5 bases, with 10 bases left in between. Germline V gives CDR1 MNHEY, CDR2 SMNVEV (reference sequence). This CDR3 comprises 13 residues. CDR3 protein: CASSIKGDQPQHF. The CDR3 bases are TGTGCCAGCAGTATAAAGGGCGATCAGCCCCAGCATTTT.

This chain connects TRBV5-1 to TRBJ1-6; D might be TRBD1 (6 bases). Looked up from germline, CDR1 is SGHRS and CDR2 is YFSETQ. Trimming removed 4 bases from V and 8 bases from J, with 10 bases in between. The CDR3 runs 13 residues. The CDR3 bases are TGCGCCAGCAGCCCACAGGGAGATTCACCCCTCCACTTT. Amino acid sequence: CASSPQGDSPLHF.

V and J are TRBV14 and TRBJ2-1; 13 nucleotides align to TRBD2. Germline-derived CDR1 and CDR2 are SGHDN and FVKESK. This CDR3 is built from 18 residues. V lost 5 bases and J lost 2; bases outside the gene matches: 9. This chain's CDR3 is CASSARTSGRSPYNEQFF. CDR3 DNA sequence: TGTGCCAGCAGCGCAAGGACTAGCGGGAGATCACCCTACAATGAGCAGTTCTTC.

With regard to this clone: The sample carries other DNA sequences with the same CDR3. The V call is TRBV11-2, the J call TRBJ2-7; D is uncertain. This CDR3 comprises 14 residues. Germline assignment: CDR1 SGHAT and CDR2 FQNNGV. V lost 0 bases and J lost 1, with 7 bases in between. CDR3 DNA: TGTGCCAGCAGCTTAGACCTGCAGTCCTACGAGCAGTACTTC. Translation: CASSLDLQSYEQYF.